The clone carrying this TCR beta chain came up a few times. The antigen remains unidentified. Repertoires were generated with immunoSEQ multiplex PCR, while TCRdb's copy carries only in-frame clones and drops some. The sample lists tens of thousands of clones; around 85% were seen once. CDR3 size: 14 residues. V shed 7 bases and J 1 base; nucleotides not matched to a gene: 6. Germline V lookup: CDR1 ENHRY, CDR2 SYGVKD. The sample originates from a study of OX40 agonist ivuxolimab in advanced cancers. About the study: Patients in the trial were receiving intravenous ivuxolimab every 2 weeks, at doses of 0.01 to 10 mg/kg. Subjects had a mean age of about 57 years, with a range of 23 to 79; just over 80% were male. Overall study findings and caveats: Certain nonresponders likewise exhibited a low normalized T-cell clonal expansion.

The sequence was collected from an adult with an advanced solid tumor such as melanoma, head and neck, liver or kidney cancer. J is TRBJ1-1 and V is TRBV10-3, with 7 bases identical to TRBD1. The sequencing here drew on CD4+ or CD8+ T cells sorted from blood, taken in a trial of the OX40 agonist ivuxolimab. The CDR3 DNA reads TGTGCCATCAAGGGAGGGGGCAAGAACACTGAAGCTTTCTTT. It yields the protein CAIKGGGKNTEAFF.